A selection of T cell receptor beta chains follows, all from one sample in a study of CD8+ T cells in alopecia areata. Only in-frame clones appear in the TCRdb table, and some are missing; sequencing was by immunoSEQ multiplex PCR. The sample has more than 150,000 clones, 50% to 60% seen once; the top ten hold about 15%. This specimen consisted of CD4+ T cells sorted from blood, obtained at week 0. The receptors stem from a human donor with alopecia areata. Each CDR3 is given with its conserved first and last residue. A D gene is named only where the DNA matches it firmly. Size values are once, few and many counts, or a class for expanded clones, and some rows have none.

d_gene	abundance	v_gene	j_gene	CDR3nt	CDR3aa
-	-	TRBV15	TRBJ2-3	TGTGCCACCAGCTCTCACGGGGGCCTTGGGACAGATACGCAGTATTTT	CATSSHGGLGTDTQYF
-	-	TRBV6-1	TRBJ2-5	TGTGCCAGCAGTGAAAGGGCCGGAGAGACCCAGTACTTC	CASSERAGETQYF
-	-	TRBV23-1	TRBJ1-5	TGCGCCAGCAGTCAATGGGACATCGGGGGCAATCAGCCCCAGCATTTT	CASSQWDIGGNQPQHF
TRBD1	-	TRBV5-6	TRBJ2-5	TGTGCCAGCAGCTTGGAACAGGGGCTTCTGTCCCAGTACTTC	CASSLEQGLLSQYF
-	-	TRBV5-1	TRBJ2-5	TGCGCCAGCAGCGGTACAGGATCCCAAGAGACCCAGTACTTC	CASSGTGSQETQYF
-	-	TRBV2	TRBJ1-1	TGTGCCAGCAGTGAAAGAGGCGACACTGAAGCTTTCTTT	CASSERGDTEAFF
TRBD1	few	TRBV10-3	TRBJ1-4	TGTGCCATCAGTGAGAGTACGGGACAGGGAAAACTGTTTTTT	CAISESTGQGKLFF
-	few	TRBV27	TRBJ2-7	TGTGCCAGCATGACAGGTTTTTACGAGCAGTACTTC	CASMTGFYEQYF
TRBD2	-	TRBV25-1	TRBJ2-5	TGTGCCAGCAGTGAATATAGCGGGGGGCGGGAGACCCAGTACTTC	CASSEYSGGRETQYF
-	-	TRBV7-9	TRBJ2-7	TGTGCCAGCAGCTTGGGACACGTCATCTACGAGCAGTACTTC	CASSLGHVIYEQYF
-	-	TRBV4-1	TRBJ1-4	TGCGCCAGCAGCCAAGAAGGCGGCAGGGTCCCAAATGAAAAACTGTTTTTT	CASSQEGGRVPNEKLFF
-	once	TRBV18	TRBJ2-7	TGTGCCAGCTCACGAAGCGACGAGCAGTACTTC	CASSRSDEQYF
-	once	TRBV4-1	TRBJ1-2	TGCGCCAGCAGCCAAGATGCAGGGAACTATGGCTACACCTTC	CASSQDAGNYGYTF
-	few	TRBV2	TRBJ1-2	TGTGCCAGCAGAGGGGGGAGCTTACGTGGCTACACCTTC	CASRGGSLRGYTF
-	few	TRBV19	TRBJ2-3	TGTGCCAGTAGTCAGTCGGTGATCGATACGCAGTATTTT	CASSQSVIDTQYF
TRBD2	-	TRBV5-1	TRBJ2-3	TGCGCCAGCAGCACGTGGACTAGCGGGAGCGATACGCAGTATTTT	CASSTWTSGSDTQYF
-	few	TRBV7-2	TRBJ2-5	TGTGCCAGCAGCTTATCGGACGGACCCGGACAAGAGACCCAGTACTTC	CASSLSDGPGQETQYF
-	-	TRBV29-1	TRBJ1-1	TGCAGCGGGGGGCGGGCGAACACTGAAGCTTTCTTT	CSGGRANTEAFF
TRBD1	-	TRBV29-1	TRBJ2-7	TGCAGCGCTGCCGACAGGGACCACGAGCAGTACTTC	CSAADRDHEQYF
-	-	TRBV27	TRBJ2-6	TGTGCCAGCAGTTTCTTAGCAGCAGGGGCCAACGTCCTGACTTTC	CASSFLAAGANVLTF
-	few	TRBV30	TRBJ2-3	TGTGCCTGGAGTGTACTGGGTAGATTCACAGATACGCAGTATTTT	CAWSVLGRFTDTQYF
TRBD2	-	TRBV7-2	TRBJ2-5	TGTGCCAGCAGTGCAGGCCTAGCGGGGGGGAAGACCCAGTACTTC	CASSAGLAGGKTQYF
TRBD1	-	TRBV9	TRBJ1-6	TGTGCCAGCACCCGGGACAGGGCTTCACCCCTCCACTTT	CASTRDRASPLHF
TRBD1	-	TRBV2	TRBJ1-1	TGTGCCAGCAGTGCTAAACAGCTAACAGGGGCCACTGAAGCTTTCTTT	CASSAKQLTGATEAFF
TRBD1	-	TRBV27	TRBJ1-2	TGTGCCAGCAGCCCGAGGGACAGGGGGTGGGCTAACTATGGCTACACCTTC	CASSPRDRGWANYGYTF
-	-	TRBV7-3	TRBJ2-2	TGTGCCAGCAGCTCCACGACGGTTTCCGGGGAGCTGTTTTTT	CASSSTTVSGELFF
TRBD1	-	TRBV5-1	TRBJ1-2	TGCGCCAGCAGCCTGGGGGACAGGGAAAAGGGTTATGGCTACACCTTC	CASSLGDREKGYGYTF
-	-	TRBV30	TRBJ2-2	TGTGCCTGGAGAGGTTTGGGGTTGGACACCGGGGAGCTGTTTTTT	CAWRGLGLDTGELFF
-	-	TRBV7-8	TRBJ2-2	TGTGCCAGCAGCTTAGACGGGGTGCACACCGGGGAGCTGTTTTTT	CASSLDGVHTGELFF
-	-	TRBV15	TRBJ2-3	TGTGCCACCAGCGGCGACATTCAGTTAAGCACAGATACGCAGTATTTT	CATSGDIQLSTDTQYF
-	-	TRBV11-3	TRBJ2-4	TGTGCCAGCAGCTTAGTCTCAGGGTTGGCCAAAAACATTCAGTACTTC	CASSLVSGLAKNIQYF
-	-	TRBV30	TRBJ2-3	TGTGCCTGGACCCCGAGGCCGGGAGACACGCAGTATTTT	CAWTPRPGDTQYF
-	-	TRBV29-1	TRBJ2-2	TGCAGCGTCAGGAGGGAAGGGGAGCTGTTTTTT	CSVRREGELFF
-	few	TRBV7-9	TRBJ2-7	TGTGCCAGCAGCTTAGCCCCGTTCGAGCAGTACTTC	CASSLAPFEQYF
-	once	TRBV29-1	TRBJ2-2	TGCAGCGTTGCCCGGGGTCCCGGGGAGCTGTTTTTT	CSVARGPGELFF
-	-	TRBV4-1	TRBJ2-7	TGCGCCAGCAGCCAAGAGCTGCTAGGGGTTTTGGAGCAGTACTTC	CASSQELLGVLEQYF
-	once	TRBV30	TRBJ1-1	TGTGCCTGGAGTTCGCGGGTTGCGACTGAAGCTTTCTTT	CAWSSRVATEAFF
-	-	TRBV5-6	TRBJ2-5	TGTGCCAGCAGCTCCACGACAAGGAGGTACCAAGAGACCCAGTACTTC	CASSSTTRRYQETQYF
TRBD1	few	TRBV29-1	TRBJ1-4	TGCAGCGTCGTGGACAGGGCAACTAATGAAAAACTGTTTTTT	CSVVDRATNEKLFF
-	-	TRBV6-5	TRBJ2-7	TGTGCCAGCAGCCGGACTTTTACCGCCTACGAGCAGTACTTC	CASSRTFTAYEQYF
-	few	TRBV29-1	TRBJ1-2	TGCAGCGTTGACCCCGGGGCGGGTGGCTACACCTTC	CSVDPGAGGYTF
TRBD1	once	TRBV4-1	TRBJ1-2	TGCGCCAGCAGCCAAGTCCCAGGGGGCTCTGGGAACTATGGCTACACCTTC	CASSQVPGGSGNYGYTF
-	-	TRBV2	TRBJ1-2	TGTGCCAGCAGTGCCCCAGGGTCTAGGGGTAATGGCTACACCTTC	CASSAPGSRGNGYTF
-	-	TRBV29-1	TRBJ2-3	TGCAGCGTTGAAGGTCCCCGCAAAAACACAGATACGCAGTATTTT	CSVEGPRKNTDTQYF
-	few	TRBV29-1	TRBJ2-7	TGCAGCGTTGATCAGGGGCCGGACGAGCAGTACTTC	CSVDQGPDEQYF
TRBD2	-	TRBV14	TRBJ2-1	TGTGCCAGCAGCCAAGCCTGGACTAGCGGGTACAATGAGCAGTTCTTC	CASSQAWTSGYNEQFF
-	-	TRBV15	TRBJ1-2	TGTGCCACCAGCAGAGATAGGAGAGCCCCCTACACCTTC	CATSRDRRAPYTF
TRBD1	few	TRBV10-3	TRBJ1-2	TGTGCCATCAGTTACTCCACAGGGGGGCTCTATGGCTACACCTTC	CAISYSTGGLYGYTF
TRBD2	-	TRBV27	TRBJ2-7	TGTGCCAGCAGTTTTACTAGCGGGGGGAGGCCTTACGAGCAGTACTTC	CASSFTSGGRPYEQYF
-	-	TRBV6-1	TRBJ1-2	TGTGCCAGCAGTGATCGTGGGCAGGGGAGCTATGGCTACACCTTC	CASSDRGQGSYGYTF
-	-	TRBV30	TRBJ1-1	TGTGCCTGGAGTGTATTAGGGGGTGGCACTGAAGCTTTCTTT	CAWSVLGGGTEAFF
-	-	TRBV11-2	TRBJ1-2	TGTGCCAGCAGCTCCCGAGGGCAGAATGACTACACCTTC	CASSSRGQNDYTF